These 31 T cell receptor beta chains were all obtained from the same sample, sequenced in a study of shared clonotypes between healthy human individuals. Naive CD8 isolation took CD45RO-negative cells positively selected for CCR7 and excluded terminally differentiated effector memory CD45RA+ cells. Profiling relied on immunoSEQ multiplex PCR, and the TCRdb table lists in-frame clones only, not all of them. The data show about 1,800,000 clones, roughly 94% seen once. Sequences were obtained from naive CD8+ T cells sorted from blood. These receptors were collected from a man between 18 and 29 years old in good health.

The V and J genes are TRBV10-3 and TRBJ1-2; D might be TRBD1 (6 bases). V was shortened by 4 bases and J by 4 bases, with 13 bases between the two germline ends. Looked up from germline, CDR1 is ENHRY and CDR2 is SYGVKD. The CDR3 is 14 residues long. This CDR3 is CAISGGGRAYGYTF. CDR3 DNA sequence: TGTGCCATCAGTGGCGGGGGGCGCGCCTATGGCTACACCTTC.

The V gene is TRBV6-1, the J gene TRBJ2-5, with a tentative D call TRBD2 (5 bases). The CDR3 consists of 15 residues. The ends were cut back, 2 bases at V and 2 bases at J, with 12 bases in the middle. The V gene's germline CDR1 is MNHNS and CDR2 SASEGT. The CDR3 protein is CASSENQRVQETQYF. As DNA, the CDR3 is TGTGCCAGCAGTGAAAACCAGAGGGTACAAGAGACCCAGTACTTC.

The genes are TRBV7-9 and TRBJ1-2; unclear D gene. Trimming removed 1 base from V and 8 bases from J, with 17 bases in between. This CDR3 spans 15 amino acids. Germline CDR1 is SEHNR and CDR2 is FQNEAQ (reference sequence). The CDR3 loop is CASSLVEGPTEGYTF. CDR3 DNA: TGTGCCAGCAGCTTAGTCGAGGGTCCCACGGAAGGCTACACCTTC. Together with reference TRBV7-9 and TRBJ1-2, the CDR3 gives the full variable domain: DTGVSQNPRHKITKRGQNVTFRCDPISEHNRLYWYRQTLGQGPEFLTYFQNEAQLEKSRLLSDRFSAERPKGSFSTLEIQRTEQGDSAMYLCASSLVEGPTEGYTFGSGTRLTVV.

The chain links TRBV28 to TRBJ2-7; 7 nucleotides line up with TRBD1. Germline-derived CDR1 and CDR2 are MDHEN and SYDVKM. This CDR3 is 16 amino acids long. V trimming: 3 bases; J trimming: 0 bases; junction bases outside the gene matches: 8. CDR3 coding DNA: TGTGCCAGCAGTTTGGATGGGACAGCCTTCTCCTACGAGCAGTACTTC. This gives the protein CASSLDGTAFSYEQYF. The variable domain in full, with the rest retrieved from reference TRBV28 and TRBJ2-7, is DVKVTQSSRYLVKRTGEKVFLECVQDMDHENMFWYRQDPGLGLRLIYFSYDVKMKEKGDIPEGYSVSREKKERFSLILESASTNQTSMYLCASSLDGTAFSYEQYFGPGTRLTVT.

CDR3 protein: CASSEGEGTLGYTF. In DNA form, the CDR3 reads TGTGCCAGCAGCGAGGGGGAGGGGACTCTCGGCTACACCTTC. This chain links TRBV7-6 with TRBJ1-2, with D maybe TRBD1 (6 bases). Trimming shortened V by 5 bases and J by 8 bases, and 18 bases separated the two germline ends. This CDR3 region has 14 residues. Per germline, CDR1 SGHVS and CDR2 FNYEAQ. Full variable domain (missing parts from reference TRBV7-6 and TRBJ1-2): GAGVSQSPRYKVTKRGQDVALRCDPISGHVSLYWYRQALGQGPEFLTYFNYEAQQDKSGLPNDRFSAERPEGSISTLTIQRTEQRDSAMYRCASSEGEGTLGYTFGSGTRLTVV.

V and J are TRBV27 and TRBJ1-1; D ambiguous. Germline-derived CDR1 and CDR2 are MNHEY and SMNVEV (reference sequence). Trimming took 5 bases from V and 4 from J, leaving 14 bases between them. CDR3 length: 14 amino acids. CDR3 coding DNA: TGTGCCAGCAGTCCCCGACTCTGGGGCACTGAAGCTTTCTTT. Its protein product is CASSPRLWGTEAFF.

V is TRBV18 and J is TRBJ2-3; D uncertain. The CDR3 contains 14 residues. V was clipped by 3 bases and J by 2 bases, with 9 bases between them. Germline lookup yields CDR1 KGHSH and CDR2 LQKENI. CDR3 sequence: CASSPPSNTDTQYF. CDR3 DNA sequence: TGTGCCAGCTCACCCCCTTCCAACACAGATACGCAGTATTTT.

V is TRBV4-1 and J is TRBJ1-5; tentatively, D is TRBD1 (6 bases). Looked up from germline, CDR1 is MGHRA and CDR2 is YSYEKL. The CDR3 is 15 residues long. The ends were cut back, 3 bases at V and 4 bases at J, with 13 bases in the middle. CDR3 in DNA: TGCGCCAGCAGCCAGGCACAGGGTACTAATCAGCCCCAGCATTTT. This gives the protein CASSQAQGTNQPQHF.

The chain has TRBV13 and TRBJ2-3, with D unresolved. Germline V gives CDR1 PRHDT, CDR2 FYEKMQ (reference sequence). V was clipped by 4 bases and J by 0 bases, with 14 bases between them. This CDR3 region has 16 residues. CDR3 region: CASSYPKALSTDTQYF. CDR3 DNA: TGTGCCAGCAGCTACCCCAAGGCGCTTAGCACAGATACGCAGTATTTT.

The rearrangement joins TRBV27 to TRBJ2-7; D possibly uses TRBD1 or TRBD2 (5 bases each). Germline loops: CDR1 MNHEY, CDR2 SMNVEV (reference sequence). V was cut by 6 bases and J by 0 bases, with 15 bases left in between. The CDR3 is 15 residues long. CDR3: CASSEGPLSSYEQYF. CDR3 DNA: TGTGCCAGCAGCGAGGGACCGCTGAGCTCCTACGAGCAGTACTTC.

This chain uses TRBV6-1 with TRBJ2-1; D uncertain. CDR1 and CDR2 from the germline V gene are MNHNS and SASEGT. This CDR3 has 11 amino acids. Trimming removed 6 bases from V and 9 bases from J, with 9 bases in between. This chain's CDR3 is CASRFSAEQFF. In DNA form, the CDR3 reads TGTGCCAGCAGATTCAGTGCTGAGCAGTTCTTC.

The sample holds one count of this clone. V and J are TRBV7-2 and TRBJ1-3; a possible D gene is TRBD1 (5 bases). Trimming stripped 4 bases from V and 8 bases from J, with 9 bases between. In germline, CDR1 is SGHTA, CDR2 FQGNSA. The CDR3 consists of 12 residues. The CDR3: CASSSGGDTIYF. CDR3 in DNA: TGTGCCAGCAGCTCGGGAGGGGACACCATATATTTT. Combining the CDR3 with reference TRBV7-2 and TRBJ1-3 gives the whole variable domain GAGVSQSPSNKVTEKGKDVELRCDPISGHTALYWYRQSLGQGLEFLIYFQGNSAPDKSGLPSDRFSAERTGGSVSTLTIQRTQQEDSAVYLCASSSGGDTIYFGEGSWLTVV.

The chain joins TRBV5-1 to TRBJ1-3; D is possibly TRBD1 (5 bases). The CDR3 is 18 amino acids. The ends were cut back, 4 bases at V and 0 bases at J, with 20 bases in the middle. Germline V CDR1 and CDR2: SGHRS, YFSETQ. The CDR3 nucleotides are TGCGCCAGCAGCGACTTTTACGGAGACAGAAACTCTGGAAACACCATATATTTT. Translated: CASSDFYGDRNSGNTIYF.

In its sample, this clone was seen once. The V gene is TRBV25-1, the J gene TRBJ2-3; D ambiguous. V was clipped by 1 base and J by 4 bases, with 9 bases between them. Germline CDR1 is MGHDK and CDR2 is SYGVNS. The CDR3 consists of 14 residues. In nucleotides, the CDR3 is TGTGCCAGCAGTGAATTCGGTGGCTCAGATACGCAGTATTTT. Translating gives CASSEFGGSDTQYF.

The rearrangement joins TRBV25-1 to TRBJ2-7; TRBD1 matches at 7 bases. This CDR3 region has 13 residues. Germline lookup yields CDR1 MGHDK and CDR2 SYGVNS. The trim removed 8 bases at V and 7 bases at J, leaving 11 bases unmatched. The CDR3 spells CASGPGTVWEQYF. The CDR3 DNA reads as TGTGCCAGCGGCCCCGGGACAGTTTGGGAGCAGTACTTC.

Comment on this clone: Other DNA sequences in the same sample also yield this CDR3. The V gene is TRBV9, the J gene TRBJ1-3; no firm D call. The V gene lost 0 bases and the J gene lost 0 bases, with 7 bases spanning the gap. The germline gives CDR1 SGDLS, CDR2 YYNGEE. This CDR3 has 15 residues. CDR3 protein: CASSVGVSSGNTIYF. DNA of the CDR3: TGTGCCAGCAGCGTAGGTGTGAGCTCTGGAAACACCATATATTTT. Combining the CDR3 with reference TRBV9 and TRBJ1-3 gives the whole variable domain DSGVTQTPKHLITATGQRVTLRCSPRSGDLSVYWYQQSLDQGLQFLIQYYNGEERAKGNILERFSAQQFPDLHSELNLSSLELGDSALYFCASSVGVSSGNTIYFGEGSWLTVV.

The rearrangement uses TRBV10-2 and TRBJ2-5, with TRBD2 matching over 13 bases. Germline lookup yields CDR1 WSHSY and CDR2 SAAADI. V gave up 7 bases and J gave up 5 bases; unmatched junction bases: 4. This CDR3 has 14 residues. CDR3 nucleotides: TGCGCCAGCAAGGGACTAGCGGGAACGGAGACCCAGTACTTC. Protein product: CASKGLAGTETQYF.

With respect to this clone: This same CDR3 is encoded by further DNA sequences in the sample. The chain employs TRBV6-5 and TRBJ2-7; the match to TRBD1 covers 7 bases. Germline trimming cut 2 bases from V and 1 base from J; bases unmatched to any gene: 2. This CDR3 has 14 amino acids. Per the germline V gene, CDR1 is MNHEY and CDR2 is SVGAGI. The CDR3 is CASSYVQGSYEQYF. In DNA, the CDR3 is TGTGCCAGCAGTTACGTACAGGGGTCCTACGAGCAGTACTTC.

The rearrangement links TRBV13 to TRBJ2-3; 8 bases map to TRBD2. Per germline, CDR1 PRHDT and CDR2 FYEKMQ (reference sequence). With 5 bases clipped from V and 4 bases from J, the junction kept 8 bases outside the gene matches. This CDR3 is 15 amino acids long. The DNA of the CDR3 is TGTGCCAGCAGCCGAGCGGGGGATGCGGCAGATACGCAGTATTTT. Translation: CASSRAGDAADTQYF.

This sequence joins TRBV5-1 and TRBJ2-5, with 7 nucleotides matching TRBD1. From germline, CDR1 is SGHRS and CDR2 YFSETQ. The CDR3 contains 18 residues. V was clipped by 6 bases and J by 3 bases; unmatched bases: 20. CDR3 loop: CASTPGRQGHPFEETQYF. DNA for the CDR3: TGCGCCAGCACCCCCGGTAGACAGGGCCATCCCTTCGAAGAGACCCAGTACTTC.

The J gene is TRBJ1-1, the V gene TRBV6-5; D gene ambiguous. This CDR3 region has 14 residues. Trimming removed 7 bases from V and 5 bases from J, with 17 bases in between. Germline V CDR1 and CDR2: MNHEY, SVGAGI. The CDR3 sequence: CASTPDQVRTEAFF. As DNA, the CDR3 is TGTGCCAGCACTCCGGACCAAGTTCGAACTGAAGCTTTCTTT.

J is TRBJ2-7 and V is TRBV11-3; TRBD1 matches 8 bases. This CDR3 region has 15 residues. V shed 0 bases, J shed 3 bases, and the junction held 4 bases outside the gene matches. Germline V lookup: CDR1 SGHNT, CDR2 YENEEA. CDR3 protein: CASSLEAGGDYEQYF. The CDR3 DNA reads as TGTGCCAGCAGCTTAGAAGCAGGGGGCGACTACGAGCAGTACTTC. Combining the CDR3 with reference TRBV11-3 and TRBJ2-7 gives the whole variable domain EAGVVQSPRYKIIEKKQPVAFWCNPISGHNTLYWYLQNLGQGPELLIRYENEEAVDDSQLPKDRFSAERLKGVDSTLKIQPAELGDSAVYLCASSLEAGGDYEQYFGPGTRLTVT.

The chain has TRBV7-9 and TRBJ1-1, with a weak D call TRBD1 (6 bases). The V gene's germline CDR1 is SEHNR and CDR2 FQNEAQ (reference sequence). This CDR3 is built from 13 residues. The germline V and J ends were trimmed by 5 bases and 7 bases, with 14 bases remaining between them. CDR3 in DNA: TGTGCCAGCAGCCCAGTGGGGGGCCTTGAAGCTTTCTTT. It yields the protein CASSPVGGLEAFF. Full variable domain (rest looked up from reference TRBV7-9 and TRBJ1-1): DTGVSQNPRHKITKRGQNVTFRCDPISEHNRLYWYRQTLGQGPEFLTYFQNEAQLEKSRLLSDRFSAERPKGSFSTLEIQRTEQGDSAMYLCASSPVGGLEAFFGQGTRLTVV.

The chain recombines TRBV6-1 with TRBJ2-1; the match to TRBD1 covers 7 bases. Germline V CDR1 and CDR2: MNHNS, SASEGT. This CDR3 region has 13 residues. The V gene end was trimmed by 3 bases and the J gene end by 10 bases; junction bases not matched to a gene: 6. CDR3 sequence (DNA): TGTGCCAGCAGTGATAGACAGGGCTTCGAGCAGTTCTTC. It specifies CASSDRQGFEQFF.

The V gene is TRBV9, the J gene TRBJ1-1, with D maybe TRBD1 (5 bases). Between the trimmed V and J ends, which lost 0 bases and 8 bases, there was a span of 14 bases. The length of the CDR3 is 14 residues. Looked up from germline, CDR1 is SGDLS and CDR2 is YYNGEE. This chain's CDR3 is CASSVARGGSEAFF. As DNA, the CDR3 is TGTGCCAGCAGCGTAGCCCGGGGGGGTTCGGAAGCTTTCTTT.

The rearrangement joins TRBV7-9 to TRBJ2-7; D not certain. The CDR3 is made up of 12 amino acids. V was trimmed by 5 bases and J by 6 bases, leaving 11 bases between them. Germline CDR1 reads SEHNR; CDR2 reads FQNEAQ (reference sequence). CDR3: CASSIGSREQYF. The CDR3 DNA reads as TGTGCCAGCAGCATAGGTTCGCGCGAGCAGTACTTC.

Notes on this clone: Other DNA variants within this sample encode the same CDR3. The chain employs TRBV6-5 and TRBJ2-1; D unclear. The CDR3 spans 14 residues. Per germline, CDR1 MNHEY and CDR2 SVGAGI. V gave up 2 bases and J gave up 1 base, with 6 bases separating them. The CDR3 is CASSYTNSYNEQFF. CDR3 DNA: TGTGCCAGCAGTTACACAAATTCCTACAATGAGCAGTTCTTC.

The CDR3 DNA reads as TGTGCCAGCAGTTATGGGGGGGAGGAGTACTTC. This translates into CASSYGGEEYF. The chain uses TRBV6-5 and TRBJ2-4, with 7 bases matching TRBD2. The CDR3 has 11 amino acids. CDR1 and CDR2 (germline): MNHEY, SVGAGI. Germline trimming cut 3 bases from V and 14 bases from J; bases unmatched to any gene: 4.

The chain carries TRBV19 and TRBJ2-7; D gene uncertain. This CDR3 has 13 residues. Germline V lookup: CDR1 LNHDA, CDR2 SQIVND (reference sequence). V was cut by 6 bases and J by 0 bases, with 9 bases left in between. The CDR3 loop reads CASSGFSSYEQYF. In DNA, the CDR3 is TGTGCCAGTAGCGGGTTCAGCTCCTACGAGCAGTACTTC.

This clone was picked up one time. The CDR3 sequence is CASSWAGTSTDTQYF. CDR3 coding DNA: TGTGCCAGCAGTTGGGCCGGGACTAGCACAGATACGCAGTATTTT. This chain uses TRBV6-6 with TRBJ2-3; TRBD2 is a possible D gene (6 bases). This CDR3 spans 15 amino acids. The ends were cut back, 4 bases at V and 0 bases at J, with 11 bases in the middle. CDR1 is MNHNY, CDR2 SVGAGI, per germline (reference sequence).

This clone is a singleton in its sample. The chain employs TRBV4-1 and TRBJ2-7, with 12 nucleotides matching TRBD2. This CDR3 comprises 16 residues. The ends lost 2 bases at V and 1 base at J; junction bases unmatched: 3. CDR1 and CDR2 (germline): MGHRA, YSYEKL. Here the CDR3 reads CASSQFGLAGSYEQYF. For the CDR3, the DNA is TGCGCCAGCAGCCAATTCGGACTAGCGGGGTCCTACGAGCAGTACTTC.